One TCR beta chain is described in this entry. Its antigen remains unidentified. This sample was taken from a study of cytomegalovirus exposure and HLA in healthy donors. Background on the study: In a later analysis, the approximately 110 validation repertoires were reported to have used the same platform as the roughly 600 first-cohort repertoires. Study findings and constraints: The tendency of first-cohort TCR clusters to co-occur in the 110 or so validation repertoires emerged from a later analysis. A few chains linked to CMV were shown in vitro to be specific for CMV antigens. 164 TCR beta chains were listed as cytomegalovirus-associated.

Germline CDR1 SQVTM, CDR2 ANQGSEA. V was trimmed by 6 bases and J by 5 bases, leaving 14 bases between them. The CDR3 spans 13 residues. TCRdb's copy holds only in-frame clones and misses some; the assay was immunoSEQ multiplex PCR. Of about 220,000 clones listed, approximately 83% are singletons. This clonotype was obtained from a woman between 25 and 40 years old in good health and CMV-seropositive. The J gene is TRBJ1-5, the V gene TRBV29-1; a possible D gene is TRBD1 (5 bases). Input material: PBMCs. CDR3 loop: CSVGEVRDQPQHF. Written as DNA, the CDR3 is TGCAGCGTCGGAGAGGTCAGGGATCAGCCCCAGCATTTT.